This is a list of T cell receptor beta chains from one sample in a study of shared clonotypes between healthy human individuals. Only in-frame clones appear in the TCRdb table, and some are missing; sequencing was by immunoSEQ multiplex PCR. The profile shows 2 million to 3 million clones, around 90% of them singletons. The sample was naive CD4+ T cells sorted from blood. These receptors were obtained from a young man in good health. Each CDR3 is given with its conserved first and last residue. Each record gives: V gene, CDR3 protein.

TRBV30	CAWSAREKLFF
TRBV14	CASSQGGSSLETQYF
TRBV4-1	CASSQWQAGETQYF
TRBV2	CASRDEETQYF
TRBV7-2	CASSFRTGYNEQFF
TRBV7-8	CASSLAGGANIQYF
TRBV28	CASRPGTDNSPLHF
TRBV18	CASSPGAVQETQYF
TRBV6-1	CASSVAGSNQPQHF
TRBV6-1	CASNLAGRVEAFF
TRBV5-1	CASSSRTSGNEQFF
TRBV5-4	CASSLDSPEATF
TRBV11-1	CASSLSNSPLHF
TRBV4-3	CASSQWIGTPYEQYF
TRBV18	CASSPPSARYQETQYF
TRBV19	CASSSGTGSTDTQYF
TRBV18	CASSPRQGAEKLFF
TRBV11-2	CASSLGMTGGVDGYTF
TRBV2	CASSEEKGVGSPLHF
TRBV7-9	CASSFSTGAYYGYTF
TRBV9	CASSVLGEGNEKLFF
TRBV5-5	CASSLEALVTGELFF
TRBV19	CASSIERGGTAFF
TRBV6-5	CASSYSRDTEAFF
TRBV27	CASSAGGPSGELFF
TRBV30	CAWSTGIGQPQHF
TRBV2	CASSEQGGQPQHF
TRBV9	CASSRRDSPNYGYTF
TRBV19	CASSFTPKVLAGELFF
TRBV2	CASSEGPPSSYNEQFF
TRBV4-1	CASSQDQGVYYGYTF
TRBV5-1	CASSPRQGLNEQFF
TRBV18	CASSPRRGKVADTQYF
TRBV6-6	CAAQSGNTIYF
TRBV30	CAWSPRGEQYF
TRBV5-6	CASRDVRAAKNIQYF
TRBV28	CASSLGWGRRATNEKLFF
TRBV5-4	CASSLDNSRGNSPLHF
TRBV18	CASSPPVTGGQDEQYF
TRBV5-1	CASSWGQSTDTQYF
TRBV30	CAWSTYYGYTF
TRBV11-3	CASSTRGTGTRRETQYF
TRBV18	CASSRGQGYTF
TRBV7-3	CASSYGTWTEAFF
TRBV28	CASSRSYRGRDTDTQYF
TRBV5-6	CASSFRTSTHEQYF
TRBV18	CASSPGSQETQYF
TRBV6-1	CSAVGQSTDTQYF
TRBV5-6	CASSVGVQETQYF
TRBV5-1	CASSLELGLSYEQYF
TRBV11-1	CASSLRWTDTGELFF
TRBV2	CASSSGQAPWYF
TRBV5-1	CASSVDRANEQFF